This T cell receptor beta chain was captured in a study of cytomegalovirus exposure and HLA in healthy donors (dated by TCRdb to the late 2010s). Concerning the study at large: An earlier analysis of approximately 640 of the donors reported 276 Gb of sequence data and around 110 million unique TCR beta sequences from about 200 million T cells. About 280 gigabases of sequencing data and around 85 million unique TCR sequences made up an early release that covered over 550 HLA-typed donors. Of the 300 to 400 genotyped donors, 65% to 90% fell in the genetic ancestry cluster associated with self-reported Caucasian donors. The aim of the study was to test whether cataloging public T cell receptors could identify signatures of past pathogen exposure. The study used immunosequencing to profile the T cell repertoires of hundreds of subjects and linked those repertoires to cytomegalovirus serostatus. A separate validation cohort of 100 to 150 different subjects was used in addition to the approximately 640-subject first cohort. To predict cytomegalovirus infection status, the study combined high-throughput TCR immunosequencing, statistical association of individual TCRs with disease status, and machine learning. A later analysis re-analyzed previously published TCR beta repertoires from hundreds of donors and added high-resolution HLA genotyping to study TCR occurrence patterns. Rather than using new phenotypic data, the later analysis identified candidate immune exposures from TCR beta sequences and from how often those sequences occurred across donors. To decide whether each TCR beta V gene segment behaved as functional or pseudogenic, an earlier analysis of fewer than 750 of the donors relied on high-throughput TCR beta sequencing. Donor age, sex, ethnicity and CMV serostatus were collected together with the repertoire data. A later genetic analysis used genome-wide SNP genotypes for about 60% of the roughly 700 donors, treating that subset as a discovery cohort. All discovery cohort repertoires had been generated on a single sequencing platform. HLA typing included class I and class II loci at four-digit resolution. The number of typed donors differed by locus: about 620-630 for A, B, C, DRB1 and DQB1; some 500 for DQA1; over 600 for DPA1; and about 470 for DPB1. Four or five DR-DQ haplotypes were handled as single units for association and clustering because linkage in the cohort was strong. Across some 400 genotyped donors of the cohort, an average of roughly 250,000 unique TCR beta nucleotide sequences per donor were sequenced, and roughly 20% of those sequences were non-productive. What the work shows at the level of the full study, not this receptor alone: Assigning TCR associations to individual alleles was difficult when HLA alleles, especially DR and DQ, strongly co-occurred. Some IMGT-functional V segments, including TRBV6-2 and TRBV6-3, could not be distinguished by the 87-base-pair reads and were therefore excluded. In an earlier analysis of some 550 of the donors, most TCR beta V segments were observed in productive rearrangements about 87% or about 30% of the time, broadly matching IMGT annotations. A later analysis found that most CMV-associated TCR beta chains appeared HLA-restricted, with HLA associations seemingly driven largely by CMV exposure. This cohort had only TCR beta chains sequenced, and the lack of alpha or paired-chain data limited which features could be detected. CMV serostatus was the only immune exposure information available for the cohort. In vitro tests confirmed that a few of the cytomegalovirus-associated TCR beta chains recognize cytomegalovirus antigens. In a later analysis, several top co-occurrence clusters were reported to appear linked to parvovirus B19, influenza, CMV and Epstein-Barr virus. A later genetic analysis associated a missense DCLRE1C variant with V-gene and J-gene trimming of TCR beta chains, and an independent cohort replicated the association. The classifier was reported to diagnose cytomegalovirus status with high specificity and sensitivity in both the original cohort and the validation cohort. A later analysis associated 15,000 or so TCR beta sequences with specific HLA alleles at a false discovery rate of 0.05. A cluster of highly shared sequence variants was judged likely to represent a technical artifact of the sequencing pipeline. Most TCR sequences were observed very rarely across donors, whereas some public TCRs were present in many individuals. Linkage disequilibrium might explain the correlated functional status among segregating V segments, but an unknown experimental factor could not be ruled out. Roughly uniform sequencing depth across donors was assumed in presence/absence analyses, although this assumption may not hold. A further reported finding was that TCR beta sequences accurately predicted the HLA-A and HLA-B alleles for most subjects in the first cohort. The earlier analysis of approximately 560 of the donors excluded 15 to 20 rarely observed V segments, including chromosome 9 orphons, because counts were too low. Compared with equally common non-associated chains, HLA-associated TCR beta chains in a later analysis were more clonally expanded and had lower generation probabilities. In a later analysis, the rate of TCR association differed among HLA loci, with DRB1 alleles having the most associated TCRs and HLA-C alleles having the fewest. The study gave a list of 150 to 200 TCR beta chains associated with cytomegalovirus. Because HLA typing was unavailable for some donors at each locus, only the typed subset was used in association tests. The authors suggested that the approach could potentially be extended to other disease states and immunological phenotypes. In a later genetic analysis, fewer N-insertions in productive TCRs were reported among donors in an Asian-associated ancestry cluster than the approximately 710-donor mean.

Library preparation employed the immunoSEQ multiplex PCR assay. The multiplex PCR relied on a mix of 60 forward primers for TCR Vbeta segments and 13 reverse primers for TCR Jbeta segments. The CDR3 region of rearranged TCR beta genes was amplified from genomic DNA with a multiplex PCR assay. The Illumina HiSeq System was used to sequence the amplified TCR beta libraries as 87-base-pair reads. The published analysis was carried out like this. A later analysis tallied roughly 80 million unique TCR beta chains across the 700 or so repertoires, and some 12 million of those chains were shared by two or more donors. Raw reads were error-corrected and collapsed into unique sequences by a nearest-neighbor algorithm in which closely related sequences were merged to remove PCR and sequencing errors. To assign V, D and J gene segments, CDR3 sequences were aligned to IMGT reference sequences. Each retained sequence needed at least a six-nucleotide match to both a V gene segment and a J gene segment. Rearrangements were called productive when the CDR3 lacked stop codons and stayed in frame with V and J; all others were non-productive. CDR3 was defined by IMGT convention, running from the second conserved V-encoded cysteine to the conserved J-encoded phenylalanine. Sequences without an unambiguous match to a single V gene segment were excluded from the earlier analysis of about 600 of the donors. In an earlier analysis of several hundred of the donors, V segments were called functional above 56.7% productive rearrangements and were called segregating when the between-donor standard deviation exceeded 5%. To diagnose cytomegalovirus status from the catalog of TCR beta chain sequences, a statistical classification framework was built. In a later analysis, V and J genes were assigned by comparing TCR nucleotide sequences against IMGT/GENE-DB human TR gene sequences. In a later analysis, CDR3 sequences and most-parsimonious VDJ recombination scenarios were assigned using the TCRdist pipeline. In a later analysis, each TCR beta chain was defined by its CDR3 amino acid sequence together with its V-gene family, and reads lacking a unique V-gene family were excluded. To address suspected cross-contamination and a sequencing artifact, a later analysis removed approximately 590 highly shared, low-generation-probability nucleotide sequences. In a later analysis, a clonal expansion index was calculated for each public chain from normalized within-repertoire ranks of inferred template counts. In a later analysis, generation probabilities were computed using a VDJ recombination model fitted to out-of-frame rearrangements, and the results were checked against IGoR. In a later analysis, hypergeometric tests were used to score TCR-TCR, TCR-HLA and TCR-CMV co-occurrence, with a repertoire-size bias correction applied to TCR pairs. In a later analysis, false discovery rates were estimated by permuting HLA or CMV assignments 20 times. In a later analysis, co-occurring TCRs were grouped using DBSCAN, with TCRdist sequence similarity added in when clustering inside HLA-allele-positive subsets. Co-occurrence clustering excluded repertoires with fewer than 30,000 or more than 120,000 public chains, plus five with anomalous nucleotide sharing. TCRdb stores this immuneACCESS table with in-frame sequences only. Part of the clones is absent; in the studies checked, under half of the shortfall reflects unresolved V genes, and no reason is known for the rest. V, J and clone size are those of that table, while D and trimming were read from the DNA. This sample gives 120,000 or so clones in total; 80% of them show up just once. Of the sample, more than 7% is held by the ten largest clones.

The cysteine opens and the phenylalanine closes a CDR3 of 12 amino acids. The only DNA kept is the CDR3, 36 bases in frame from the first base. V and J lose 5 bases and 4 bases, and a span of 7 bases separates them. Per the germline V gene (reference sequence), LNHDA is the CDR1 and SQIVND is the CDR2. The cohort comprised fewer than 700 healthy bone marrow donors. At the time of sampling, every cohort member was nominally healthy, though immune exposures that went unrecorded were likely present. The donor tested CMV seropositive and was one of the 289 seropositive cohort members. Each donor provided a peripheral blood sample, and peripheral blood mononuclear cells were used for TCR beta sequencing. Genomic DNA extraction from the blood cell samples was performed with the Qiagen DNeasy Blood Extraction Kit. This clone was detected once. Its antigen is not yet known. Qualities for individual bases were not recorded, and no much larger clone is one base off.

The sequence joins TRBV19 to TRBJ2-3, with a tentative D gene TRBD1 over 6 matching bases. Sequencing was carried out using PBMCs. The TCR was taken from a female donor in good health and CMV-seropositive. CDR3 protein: CASSAGADTQYF. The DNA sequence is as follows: TGTGCCAGTAGTGCAGGGGCAGATACGCAGTATTTT.